There are a few counts of the clone carrying this TCR beta chain. Its cognate antigen is unknown. Library preparation (for TCRbeta) was performed with unique molecular identifiers. Via MiXCR, TCRdb re-called the PCR reads, giving one row per CDR3 protein. The sample has some 260,000 distinct CDR3 sequences; roughly a quarter are singletons. These data originate in a study of T-cell reconstitution after alpha-beta-depleted transplantation in children. Findings and limits, study-wide: Some patients showed high day-60 TCRbeta diversity, which derived from surviving recipient T cells and thymic progenitors. Reports say that about two months after transplant, the alpha-beta T cells came out of several hundred graft clones that had expanded. Most T-cell counts and diversity one year after the transplant came from T cells that were newly produced.

Trimming left V 6 bases short and J 0 bases short, with 12 bases between. This CDR3 is 13 amino acids long. Germline CDR1 reads DFQATT; CDR2 reads SNEGSKA (reference sequence). The TCR originated in a female patient aged 2-10 years who had a stem cell transplant for congenital amegakaryocytic thrombocytopenia, so the T cells may come from the graft donor. This specimen consisted of PBMCs, mostly from graft donor cells, obtained 360 days after TCRalphabeta/CD19-depleted stem cell transplant. V gene TRBV20-1 combines with J gene TRBJ2-7, with D perhaps matching TRBD2 (6 bases). In nucleotides, the CDR3 is TGCAGTGCCGCGGGACGGATCTCCTACGAGCAGTACTTC. It specifies CSAAGRISYEQYF.